The 32 T cell receptor beta chains given below trace back to one sample, sequenced in a study of blood T cell repertoires in COVID-19. Sequencing used immunoSEQ multiplex PCR; TCRdb keeps in-frame clones, though not all of them. The sample contains approximately 290,000 clones, around 89% of which appear only once. The sequenced sample was peripheral blood. These receptors came from a man aged 25 to 40 with acute or convalescent COVID-19.

The V call is TRBV30, the J call TRBJ1-1; the D is unclear. Germline values: CDR1 GTSNPN, CDR2 SVGIG (reference sequence). CDR3 length: 11 residues. V was cut by 7 bases and J by 5 bases, with 11 bases left in between. For the CDR3, the DNA is TGTGCCTCGACCCGGGGTACTGAAGCTTTCTTT. As protein: CASTRGTEAFF.

J is TRBJ2-1 and V is TRBV3-1 (or the pseudogene TRBV3-2); 7 bases align to TRBD2. Germline loops: CDR1 LGHDT, CDR2 YNNKEL (reference sequence). Trimming at V came to 3 bases and at J to 2 bases, leaving 10 bases not matched to a gene. CDR3 length: 17 residues. CDR3 in DNA: TGTGCCAGCAGCCAGTCTGGGGGGGGACCACCCTACAATGAGCAGTTCTTC. It encodes CASSQSGGGPPYNEQFF.

This chain connects TRBV15 to TRBJ1-1; TRBD1 is a possible D gene (5 bases). The CDR3 consists of 15 residues. V was cut by 0 bases and J by 5 bases, with 13 bases left in between. Germline V lookup: CDR1 LNHNV, CDR2 YYDKDF (reference sequence). The CDR3 protein is CATSREAGRMTEAFF. The DNA of the CDR3 is TGTGCCACCAGCAGAGAGGCAGGGAGGATGACTGAAGCTTTCTTT.

This chain connects TRBV6-1 to TRBJ2-7, with a possible D match to TRBD2 (5 bases). Germline-derived CDR1 and CDR2 are MNHNS and SASEGT. Trimming shortened V by 3 bases and J by 5 bases, and 14 bases separated the two germline ends. This CDR3 has 14 residues. Here the CDR3 reads CASSDPRGMHEQYF. As DNA, the CDR3 is TGTGCCAGCAGTGACCCACGAGGGATGCACGAGCAGTACTTC.

The V and J genes are TRBV5-1 and TRBJ2-6; tentative D call: TRBD2 (7 bases). Germline CDR1 reads SGHRS; CDR2 reads YFSETQ. The CDR3 consists of 14 residues. The V end lost 3 bases, the J end lost 4 bases, and 8 bases lay between the germline ends. The CDR3 sequence: CASSWGGGANVLTF. The DNA for the CDR3 is TGCGCCAGCAGCTGGGGGGGCGGGGCCAACGTCCTGACTTTC.

This clone was recorded once. The CDR3 is CSVIRGPANYEQYF. The CDR3 nucleotides are TGCAGCGTGATCAGGGGCCCAGCAAACTACGAGCAGTACTTC. The rearrangement links TRBV29-1 to TRBJ2-7; TRBD1 is a possible D gene (6 bases). Germline V CDR1 and CDR2: SQVTM, ANQGSEA. This CDR3 has 14 amino acids. The V end lost 6 bases, the J end lost 3 bases, and 18 bases lay between the germline ends.

The rearrangement links TRBV18 to TRBJ1-5; D is unclear. The CDR3 is made up of 13 amino acids. V lost 5 bases and J 5 bases, leaving 10 bases between the germline ends. The germline V gene has CDR1 KGHSH and CDR2 LQKENI. DNA for the CDR3: TGTGCCAGCTCAAACCAGAGGGATCAGCCCCAGCATTTT. It yields the protein CASSNQRDQPQHF.

The gene calls are TRBV28 and TRBJ1-1, with D possibly TRBD1 on 5 matching bases. Germline lookup yields CDR1 MDHEN and CDR2 SYDVKM. Trimming left V 4 bases short and J 1 base short, with 16 bases between. The CDR3 spans 16 residues. The CDR3 here is CASSSPSRRGNTEAFF. CDR3 DNA: TGTGCCAGCAGTTCACCCTCTCGTAGGGGGAACACTGAAGCTTTCTTT.

The chain uses TRBV6-5 and TRBJ2-1, with 7 nucleotides matching TRBD2. The CDR3 consists of 14 residues. Germline V gives CDR1 MNHEY, CDR2 SVGAGI. The junction had 8 bases not matched to a gene; V was cut back by 11 bases and J by 1 base. In DNA form, the CDR3 reads TGTGCCGCCTGGCCGGGAGGTTCCTACAATGAGCAGTTCTTC. It codes for CAAWPGGSYNEQFF.

This clone appeared many times. The chain joins TRBV29-1 to TRBJ2-5, with 10 positions matching TRBD2. Germline values: CDR1 SQVTM, CDR2 ANQGSEA. There are 16 residues in the CDR3. Losses at the gene ends were 4 bases for V and 3 bases for J; bases not matched to a gene: 11. The CDR3 nucleotides read TGCAGCGTTGTGGGTAAAAGCGGGAGGGGAGAAGAGACCCAGTACTTC. Residues: CSVVGKSGRGEETQYF.

The chain is built from TRBV18 and TRBJ1-5; 9 nucleotides agree with TRBD1. The CDR3 consists of 15 residues. The germline V gene encodes CDR1 KGHSH and CDR2 LQKENI. With V trimmed by 5 bases and J by 5 bases, 7 bases remained unmatched. This CDR3 is CASSGSGTGYQPQHF. The CDR3 DNA is TGTGCCAGCTCAGGCTCCGGGACAGGGTATCAGCCCCAGCATTTT.

This chain uses TRBV10-2 with TRBJ2-5, with 7 bases aligning to TRBD1. Trimming took 10 bases from V and 4 from J; bases not matched to a gene: 12. The CDR3 totals 14 residues. CDR1 and CDR2 from the germline V gene are WSHSY and SAAADI. CDR3 sequence reads: CATKDRTLAETQYF. As DNA, the CDR3 is TGCGCCACCAAGGACAGGACCCTTGCAGAGACCCAGTACTTC.

The chain joins TRBV30 to TRBJ2-1; 7 nucleotides align to TRBD1. CDR1 and CDR2 from the germline V gene are GTSNPN and SVGIG (reference sequence). The CDR3 is made up of 15 amino acids. V gave up 1 base and J gave up 4 bases; unmatched junction bases: 7. CDR3 in amino acids: CAWSALGDRYNEQFF. CDR3 coding DNA: TGTGCCTGGAGTGCACTTGGGGACAGATACAATGAGCAGTTCTTC.

This chain uses TRBV5-1 with TRBJ2-6; TRBD1 matches at 7 bases. The CDR3 spans 16 residues. V lost 4 bases, J lost 2 bases, and 6 bases stayed unmatched. Germline V lookup: CDR1 SGHRS, CDR2 YFSETQ. In DNA form, the CDR3 reads TGCGCCAGCAGCCAAATCACAGGGGCTGGGGCCAACGTCCTGACTTTC. The encoded protein is CASSQITGAGANVLTF.

This chain connects TRBV28 to TRBJ1-2; 8 bases line up with TRBD1. Germline V gene data show CDR1 as MDHEN and CDR2 as SYDVKM. Trimming removed 5 bases from V and 4 bases from J; junction bases left unmatched: 6. The CDR3 spans 14 residues. DNA of the CDR3: TGTGCCAGCAGTGAGAACAGGGGGACCTATGGCTACACCTTC. Its protein is CASSENRGTYGYTF.

This sequence joins TRBV2 and TRBJ2-2; D call uncertain. This CDR3 has 16 amino acids. The germline V gene encodes CDR1 SNHLY and CDR2 FYNNEI. V lost 1 base to trimming and J lost 0 bases, with 9 bases between them. The CDR3 bases are TGTGCCAGCAGTGAAGTTATAGTCTCGAACACCGGGGAGCTGTTTTTT. As protein: CASSEVIVSNTGELFF.

The sample holds a few counts of this clone. The genes are TRBV27 and TRBJ1-2; 9 bases agree with TRBD1. The germline CDR1 and CDR2 sequences are MNHEY and SMNVEV (reference sequence). With V trimmed by 5 bases and J by 8 bases, 9 bases remained unmatched. This CDR3 comprises 14 residues. The CDR3 DNA sequence: TGTGCCAGCAGTCCTCGGACAGGGGAGCGAGGCTACACCTTC. Its translation is CASSPRTGERGYTF.

V is TRBV6-5 and J is TRBJ1-1; a possible D gene is TRBD1 (6 bases). Germline CDR1 and CDR2: MNHEY and SVGAGI. The CDR3 spans 12 residues. V was cut by 7 bases and J by 10 bases, with 16 bases left in between. As DNA, the CDR3 is TGTGCCAGCAAAGGTGGGGGCGTGCGAGCTTTCTTT. Residues: CASKGGGVRAFF.

The chain is built from TRBV5-4 and TRBJ2-2, with TRBD1 matching 10 bases. The CDR3 sequence is 17 residues long. From germline, CDR1 is SGHNT and CDR2 YYREEE (reference sequence). With 2 bases clipped from V and 4 bases from J, the junction kept 8 bases outside the gene matches. The CDR3 reads CASSLYSGTGATGELFF. The CDR3 DNA reads TGTGCCAGCAGCTTATATTCTGGGACAGGGGCCACCGGGGAGCTGTTTTTT.

A few counts support this clone. The V and J genes are TRBV3-1 (or the pseudogene TRBV3-2) and TRBJ2-1; 9 bases map to TRBD1. Germline assignment: CDR1 LGHDT and CDR2 YNNKEL (reference sequence). This CDR3 contains 13 residues. After removal of 5 bases from V and 7 bases from J, the junction contained 3 bases not matched to a gene. CDR3 sequence: CASSADRGNEQFF. The CDR3 nucleotides are TGTGCCAGCAGCGCCGACAGGGGGAATGAGCAGTTCTTC.

The sample holds a few counts of this clone. V and J are TRBV19 and TRBJ1-1; D ambiguous. The CDR3 totals 15 residues. Germline V gene lookup returns CDR1 LNHDA and CDR2 SQIVND (reference sequence). Deletions cut 5 bases from V and 0 bases from J, with 13 bases between. The CDR3 sequence is CASSSPGGLNTEAFF. DNA of the CDR3: TGTGCCAGTAGTTCCCCGGGAGGCCTGAACACTGAAGCTTTCTTT.

The chain is built from TRBV5-6 and TRBJ2-7, with 10 bases fitting TRBD1. The trim removed 6 bases at V and 5 bases at J, leaving 2 bases unmatched. The CDR3 is made up of 12 amino acids. Germline assignment: CDR1 SGHDT and CDR2 YYEEEE. For the CDR3, the DNA is TGTGCCAGCACGGGACAGGGGAACGAGCAGTACTTC. Translated, it gives CASTGQGNEQYF.

This clone showed up just a few times. The chain recombines TRBV3-1 (or the pseudogene TRBV3-2) with TRBJ1-2, with D maybe TRBD1 (6 bases). Per germline, CDR1 LGHDT and CDR2 YNNKEL (reference sequence). CDR3 length: 14 residues. V was pared by 7 bases and J by 8 bases, with 20 bases between. CDR3 sequence (DNA): TGTGCCAGCAAAAGGGGGAATGCGGTAGGAGGCTACACCTTC. Protein sequence: CASKRGNAVGGYTF.

The sample holds a few counts of this clone. The chain is built from TRBV7-9 and TRBJ2-2; 8 nucleotides match TRBD2. Germline loops: CDR1 SEHNR, CDR2 FQNEAQ (reference sequence). The CDR3 has 16 amino acids. V shed 7 bases, J shed 4 bases, and the junction held 11 bases outside the gene matches. The CDR3 sequence is CASIKAGTSLTGELFF. The CDR3 DNA follows: TGTGCCAGCATCAAGGCAGGGACTAGTCTCACCGGGGAGCTGTTTTTT.

The sample holds one count of this clone. This chain links TRBV28 with TRBJ2-7; 9 bases fit TRBD1. CDR1 and CDR2 from the germline V gene are MDHEN and SYDVKM. The CDR3 totals 14 residues. V trimming: 3 bases; J trimming: 7 bases; junction bases outside the gene matches: 7. The CDR3 region has the DNA TGTGCCAGCAGTTTCGGGACAGGGCCAAGGGAGCAGTACTTC. It is translated as CASSFGTGPREQYF.

The chain carries TRBV28 and TRBJ1-6; a possible D gene is TRBD1 (5 bases). The germline V gene encodes CDR1 MDHEN and CDR2 SYDVKM. V lost 5 bases and J 7 bases, leaving 15 bases between the germline ends. CDR3 length equals 15 residues. The CDR3 DNA reads as TGTGCCAGCAGTCCACCTGCGGGGGGGAATTCACCCCTCCACTTT. Translated, it gives CASSPPAGGNSPLHF.

V and J are TRBV6-6 and TRBJ1-1; the D is unclear. V was shortened by 6 bases and J by 3 bases, with 8 bases between the two germline ends. This CDR3 spans 12 amino acids. Germline V CDR1 and CDR2: MNHNY, SVGAGI (reference sequence). The CDR3, as DNA: TGTGCCAGCAGGCAACAGTACACTGAAGCTTTCTTT. Amino acid sequence: CASRQQYTEAFF.

The chain carries TRBV30 and TRBJ2-7; D is perhaps TRBD2 (7 bases). Trimming shortened V by 0 bases and J by 6 bases, and 18 bases separated the two germline ends. The germline V gene has CDR1 GTSNPN and CDR2 SVGIG (reference sequence). This CDR3 region has 15 residues. CDR3 DNA sequence: TGTGCCTGGAGTGTGGGGGGGCGGATAGGCGGCGAGCAGTACTTC. Protein sequence: CAWSVGGRIGGEQYF.

This clone came up once. This chain joins TRBV6-5 and TRBJ1-1; 11 bases agree with TRBD1. The length of the CDR3 is 12 residues. Germline V gene data show CDR1 as MNHEY and CDR2 as SVGAGI. V shed 6 bases and J 11 bases; nucleotides not matched to a gene: 5. In nucleotides, the CDR3 is TGTGCCAGCAGACCTGGACAGGGGGCCGCTTTCTTT. It translates to CASRPGQGAAFF.

The chain uses TRBV6-5 and TRBJ1-3; 11 bases match TRBD1. CDR1 MNHEY and CDR2 SVGAGI come from the germline V gene. J was trimmed by 5 bases and V by 5 bases; bases with no gene match: 5. The CDR3 has 15 residues. The CDR3: CASSTGTGGRNTIYF. The DNA for the CDR3 is TGTGCCAGCAGTACCGGGACAGGGGGAAGAAACACCATATATTTT.

This chain joins TRBV7-9 and TRBJ2-5, with a tentative D call TRBD2 (5 bases). CDR3 length: 16 residues. Per the germline V gene, CDR1 is SEHNR and CDR2 is FQNEAQ (reference sequence). Trimming cost V 5 bases and J 2 bases, with 18 bases left between them. The CDR3 region is CASSPRIRLIQETQYF. The CDR3 region has the DNA TGTGCCAGCAGCCCCCGGATTAGACTAATACAAGAGACCCAGTACTTC.

V gene TRBV28 combines with J gene TRBJ2-4; TRBD2 matches at 7 bases. V dropped 7 bases and J dropped 1; count of bases not matched to a gene: 13. CDR1 is MDHEN and CDR2 is SYDVKM in the germline V gene. CDR3 length equals 17 residues. The CDR3 here is CASTPLGRALAKNIQYF. Here the CDR3 DNA reads TGTGCCAGCACCCCCCTGGGGAGGGCTTTGGCCAAAAACATTCAGTACTTC.